This note documents a single T cell receptor beta chain sequence. The antigen is undetermined. Vbeta (60) and Jbeta (13) primers were used in the PCR. Sequenced by immunoSEQ multiplex PCR; TCRdb stores in-frame clones only, minus some. This repertoire shows roughly 180,000 clones, almost 80% found once; its top ten account for roughly 1.3%. The data are from a study of cytomegalovirus exposure and HLA in healthy donors. Study-level points and caveats: The investigators catalogued 150 to 200 TCR beta chains as cytomegalovirus-associated. Accurate prediction of HLA-A and HLA-B alleles (for most subjects) was reportedly achieved from TCR beta sequences.

The CDR3 consists of 16 residues. Germline CDR1 is SGHTS and CDR2 is YDEGEE. The V gene end was trimmed by 4 bases and the J gene end by 0 bases; junction bases not matched to a gene: 4. The V call is TRBV5-8, the J call TRBJ2-7; 13 bases agree with TRBD2. Sequencing input: PBMCs. The receptor comes from a man aged 30 to 45 in good health and CMV-seronegative. The CDR3 here is CASSPWTSGSSYEQYF. Written as DNA, the CDR3 is TGTGCCAGCAGCCCTTGGACTAGCGGGAGCTCCTACGAGCAGTACTTC.